The 17 T cell receptor beta chains reported below all come from one sample, sequenced in a study of T cells in Graves' hyperthyroidism and ophthalmopathy (dated by TCRdb to 2018 to 2020). The library was made by multiplex PCR. Sequencing instrument: Illumina HiSeq 2000. TCR beta CDR3 regions were amplified from RNA transcripts. The first round of RT-PCR for the TCR CDR3 was performed with the HTBI primer set and the Qiagen OneStep RT-PCR kit. In-frame beta chains were kept once TCRdb had trimmed the public reads at Q25 with fastp and called clones with MiXCR. A single entry per CDR3 protein holds the most common genes and DNA from its merged rows. The sample yields 300,000 or so distinct CDR3 sequences; more than 15% were counted once. Roughly 50% of the sample belongs to the ten largest clones. Material for sequencing was blood. These receptors were taken from a woman aged 60-75 years with Graves' ophthalmopathy.

This clonotype appeared many times. DNA of the CDR3: TGTGCCAGCAGCCATAGGGAGACCCAGTACTTC. Translation gives CASSHRETQYF. This rearrangement joins TRBV7-8 to TRBJ2-5, with D uncertain. The germline V and J ends were trimmed by 5 bases and 5 bases, with 6 bases remaining between them. Germline V gives CDR1 SGHVS, CDR2 FQNEAQ. This CDR3 spans 11 amino acids. The variable domain in full, completed from reference TRBV7-8 and TRBJ2-5, reads GAGVSQSPRYKVAKRGQDVALRCDPISGHVSLFWYQQALGQGPEFLTYFQNEAQLDKSGLPSDRFFAERPEGSVSTLKIQRTQQEDSAVYLCASSHRETQYFGPGTRLLVL.

The V gene is TRBV7-2, the J gene TRBJ1-3; D remains ambiguous. Germline CDR1 is SGHTA and CDR2 is FQGNSA. Trimming removed 5 bases from V and 4 bases from J, with 27 bases in between. The CDR3 extends over 19 amino acids. The CDR3: CASSLIGQGWFDIGNTIYF. The CDR3, as DNA: TGTGCCAGCAGCCTCATCGGCCAAGGGTGGTTCGACATAGGAAACACCATATATTTT.

This clonotype was detected many times. The V and J genes are TRBV7-4 and TRBJ2-7; D not resolved. The CDR3 loop spans 15 amino acids. Germline V gene lookup returns CDR1 SGHVT and CDR2 SQSDAQ. The V gene lost 8 bases and the J gene lost 0 bases, with 17 bases spanning the gap. The CDR3, as DNA: TGTGCCAGCGGGCCTGAAAAGTACGGCTCCTACGAGCAGTACTTC. Protein product: CASGPEKYGSYEQYF.

This clonotype was counted many times. The genes are TRBV7-3 and TRBJ2-1; D gene ambiguous. Germline V gene sequence: CDR1 SGHTA, CDR2 FQGTGA. Trimming pared 1 base from V and 6 bases from J, leaving 13 bases between. The CDR3 has 15 amino acids. Here the CDR3 DNA reads TGTGCCAGCAGCTTAATGTCCCAGTCACCCAATGAGCAGTTCTTC. Its translation is CASSLMSQSPNEQFF.

This clonotype was observed many times. The CDR3 spells CASSTGGDRSSGEQYF. Written as DNA, the CDR3 is TGTGCCAGCAGTACCGGGGGGGACAGGTCTTCCGGCGAGCAGTACTTC. This chain uses TRBV12-3 or TRBV12-4 with TRBJ2-7; D is possibly TRBD1 or TRBD2 (8 bases each). V lost 5 bases, J lost 6 bases, and 23 bases lay in between. The CDR3 runs 16 residues.

This clonotype occurred many times. V and J are TRBV19 and TRBJ2-7, with 7 bases that match TRBD2. V dropped 7 bases and J dropped 7; count of bases not matched to a gene: 13. Per the germline V gene, CDR1 is LNHDA and CDR2 is SQIVND (reference sequence). The CDR3 extends over 14 amino acids. The CDR3 sequence is CASTPGGTTEEQYF. The CDR3 DNA sequence: TGTGCCAGTACCCCCGGGGGGACTACGGAGGAGCAGTACTTC.

This clonotype occurred many times. The V call is TRBV11-2, the J call TRBJ1-1, with 7 bases lining up with TRBD1. Germline CDR1 is SGHAT and CDR2 is FQNNGV. V dropped 2 bases and J dropped 0; count of bases not matched to a gene: 6. CDR3 size: 16 residues. The CDR3: CASSLSGTAMNTEAFF. In DNA, the CDR3 is TGTGCCAGCAGCTTATCAGGGACAGCTATGAACACTGAAGCTTTCTTT.

This clonotype has a count of ten or more. This sequence joins TRBV20-1 and TRBJ2-1; a possible D gene is TRBD1 (6 bases). Trimming removed 3 bases at V and 4 bases at J, with 10 bases between. The CDR3 sequence is 13 residues long. In germline, CDR1 is DFQATT, CDR2 SNEGSKA (reference sequence). The CDR3 here is CSASQGPYNEQFF. CDR3 bases: TGCAGTGCTAGTCAGGGGCCGTACAATGAGCAGTTCTTC.

The genes are TRBV11-2 and TRBJ1-2, with TRBD1 matching 10 bases. Germline V CDR1 and CDR2: SGHAT, FQNNGV. The CDR3 has 14 amino acids. With 7 bases clipped from V and 6 bases from J, the junction kept 8 bases outside the gene matches. Written as DNA, the CDR3 is TGTGCCAGCACTCCTTGGGGACAGGGGAATGGCTACACCTTC. Translation gives CASTPWGQGNGYTF. The entire variable domain, with the rest obtained from reference TRBV11-2 and TRBJ1-2, is as follows: EAGVAQSPRYKIIEKRQSVAFWCNPISGHATLYWYQQILGQGPKLLIQFQNNGVVDDSQLPKDRFSAERLKGVDSTLKIQPAKLEDSAVYLCASTPWGQGNGYTFGSGTRLTVV.

This chain uses TRBV6-1 with TRBJ1-1; 10 nucleotides line up with TRBD1. Germline trimming cut 2 bases from V and 8 bases from J; bases unmatched to any gene: 5. The germline gives CDR1 MNHNS, CDR2 SASEGT. The CDR3 spans 14 residues. CDR3 coding DNA: TGTGCCAGCAGTGAAATCGGGACAGGGGAAGAAGCTTTCTTT. This encodes CASSEIGTGEEAFF.

The chain couples TRBV6-1 to TRBJ1-5, with 7 bases lining up with TRBD1. This CDR3 comprises 13 residues. V lost 8 bases to trimming and J lost 2 bases; unmatched junction nucleotides: 3. Per the germline V gene, CDR1 is MNHNS and CDR2 is SASEGT. The CDR3 bases are TGTGCCAGCCAGGGGGAGGGCAATCAGCCCCAGCATTTT. Its protein is CASQGEGNQPQHF.

This clonotype has ten or more counts. This chain joins TRBV12-3 or TRBV12-4 and TRBJ2-7, with D uncertain. V was cut by 5 bases and J by 7 bases, with 15 bases left in between. The CDR3 consists of 13 residues. The CDR3 spells CASSPHVAFEQYF. CDR3 coding DNA: TGTGCCAGCAGTCCCCATGTGGCTTTTGAGCAGTACTTC.

The chain joins TRBV18 to TRBJ1-3; TRBD1 is a possible D gene (6 bases). With 6 bases removed from V and 5 bases from J, the gap between germline ends came to 11 bases. CDR1 KGHSH and CDR2 LQKENI come from the germline V gene. CDR3 size: 13 residues. CDR3 bases: TGTGCCAGCTCTCAAGGACAGAGAAACACCATATATTTT. Translating it yields CASSQGQRNTIYF.

This clonotype was recorded many times. The V call is TRBV6-1, the J call TRBJ2-7, with D possibly matching TRBD1 (6 bases). The CDR3 runs 16 residues. Trimming cost V 7 bases and J 4 bases, with 23 bases left between them. Looked up from germline, CDR1 is MNHNS and CDR2 is SASEGT. This CDR3 reads CASTTIGDTFWYEQYF. The CDR3 nucleotides read TGTGCCAGCACAACAATCGGGGACACCTTTTGGTACGAGCAGTACTTC.

In this sample, this clonotype turned up many times. CDR3 nucleotide sequence: TGTGCCAGCAGTTTAAACGGGCTCGGTGGGGAAAAACTGTTTTTT. Protein product: CASSLNGLGGEKLFF. The rearrangement uses TRBV27 and TRBJ1-4; no definite D call. The V gene's germline CDR1 is MNHEY and CDR2 SMNVEV (reference sequence). There are 15 residues in the CDR3. The germline V and J ends were trimmed by 2 bases and 8 bases, with 15 bases remaining between them.

This clonotype has a count of ten or more. The chain employs TRBV9 and TRBJ2-1; 9 bases align to TRBD2. V was clipped by 4 bases and J by 7 bases; unmatched bases: 21. This CDR3 spans 19 amino acids. Germline lookup yields CDR1 SGDLS and CDR2 YYNGEE. DNA of the CDR3: TGTGCCAGCAGCCCGCTTCTACCGGGACTAGCAGGGGGTTGGAATGAGCAGTTCTTC. Protein sequence: CASSPLLPGLAGGWNEQFF.

With respect to this clonotype: A single base separates this from a much larger clone, so it may be a read error. The rearrangement links TRBV7-2 to TRBJ2-7, with TRBD2 matching over 10 bases. This CDR3 is built from 15 residues. Germline V CDR1 and CDR2: SGHTA, FQGNSA. The CDR3 DNA reads as TGTGCCAGCAGTACGTCTAGCGGGGGCAACTACAAGCAGTACTTC. Its protein product is CASSTSSGGNYKQYF.